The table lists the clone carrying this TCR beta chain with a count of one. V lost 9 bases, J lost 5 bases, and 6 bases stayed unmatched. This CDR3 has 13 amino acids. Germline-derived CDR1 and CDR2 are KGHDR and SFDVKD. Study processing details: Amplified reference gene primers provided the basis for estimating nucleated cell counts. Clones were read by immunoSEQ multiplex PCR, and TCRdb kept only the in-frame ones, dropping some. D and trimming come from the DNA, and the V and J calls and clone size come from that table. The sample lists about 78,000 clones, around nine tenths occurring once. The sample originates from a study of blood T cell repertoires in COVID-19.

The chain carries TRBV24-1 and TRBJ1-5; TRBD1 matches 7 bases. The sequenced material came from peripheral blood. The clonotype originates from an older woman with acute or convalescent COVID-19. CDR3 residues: CATAGTDYQPQHF. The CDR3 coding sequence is TGTGCCACCGCTGGGACAGACTATCAGCCCCAGCATTTT.